These 4 T cell receptor beta chains originate from one sample sequenced in a study of blood T cells in healthy people across ages. The use of a sample-barcoded 5' primer and a J-beta primer mix characterized a second PCR of about 6 to 11 cycles. TCRdb passed the 5' RACE reads through MiXCR, listing each CDR3 protein once. Found here are about 1.4 million distinct CDR3 sequences, 55% to 75% of them singletons; the top ten hold 6.5% to 8.5%. The sequencing sample was made of blood. The receptors stem from a man aged 18 to 29 in good health.

V usage is TRBV29-1 and J usage is TRBJ2-7; D may be TRBD1 (5 bases). V shed 5 bases and J shed 2 bases, with 13 bases lying between them. Germline V gene sequence: CDR1 SQVTM, CDR2 ANQGSEA. The CDR3 contains 13 residues. CDR3 sequence (DNA): TGCAGCGTTCTCAGGGTTCTACCCTACGAGCAGTACTTC. Its translation is CSVLRVLPYEQYF.

V and J are TRBV6-2 or TRBV6-3 and TRBJ1-6, with D possibly TRBD1 on 5 matching bases. CDR3 length equals 14 residues. Trimming removed 6 bases from V and 10 bases from J, with 16 bases in between. Germline V gene sequence: CDR1 MNHEY, CDR2 SVGEGT. The CDR3 protein is CASRTGTVRSPLHF. For the CDR3, the DNA is TGTGCCAGCAGGACCGGGACTGTAAGATCACCCCTCCACTTT.

The gene calls are TRBV2 and TRBJ2-4, with D possibly matching TRBD1 (6 bases). Germline V gene lookup returns CDR1 SNHLY and CDR2 FYNNEI. The CDR3 length is 17 residues. Trimming cost V 10 bases and J 0 bases, with 22 bases left between them. The CDR3: CAIQGFDPALAKNIQYF. CDR3 DNA sequence: TGTGCCATACAGGGATTTGACCCCGCTTTAGCCAAAAACATTCAGTACTTC.

The chain carries TRBV4-1 and TRBJ2-7; D gene uncertain. This CDR3 has 15 residues. Germline-derived CDR1 and CDR2 are MGHRA and YSYEKL. With 2 bases removed from V and 0 bases from J, the gap between germline ends came to 11 bases. The CDR3 sequence: CASSQLDIASYEQYF. The CDR3 coding sequence is TGCGCCAGCAGCCAACTCGACATAGCCTCCTACGAGCAGTACTTC.